This TCR beta chain was captured by sequencing in a study of T cells after yellow fever vaccination. This clonotype showed up many times. Trimming at V came to 5 bases and at J to 7 bases, leaving 7 bases not matched to a gene. The length of the CDR3 is 13 residues. Germline CDR1 SGHTA, CDR2 FQGNSA. TCRdb re-analysed the 5' RACE reads in MiXCR, keeping a single row per CDR3 protein. The table records around 160,000 distinct CDR3 sequences, about 7% of them present only once. Sequencing used CD4+ T cells sorted from PBMCs, obtained about 5 days after the first yellow fever vaccination. The V and J genes are TRBV7-2 and TRBJ1-2, with 7 bases lining up with TRBD1. The sequence was collected from a man between 18 and 35 years old who received the YFV17D yellow fever vaccine. The CDR3 region is CASSLTRDSGYTF. The CDR3 nucleotides read TGTGCCAGCAGCCTAACACGGGACAGTGGCTACACCTTC.